The source of this TCR beta chain is a study of cytomegalovirus exposure and HLA in healthy donors. Findings and caveats of the study: Using the classifier, cytomegalovirus status was reportedly diagnosed with high specificity and sensitivity. By HLA locus, TCR association rates varied in a later analysis, with DRB1 showing the most and HLA-C the fewest. There were some public TCRs occurring in many donors, but most TCR sequences were rare. In an earlier analysis, about 87% or about 30%: the productive usage of most TCR beta V segments.

Remarks on this clone: Its antigen remains unidentified.

CDR3 size: 12 residues. V dropped 6 bases and J dropped 12 bases, with 15 bases sitting between them. CDR1 and CDR2 from the germline V gene are MNHNS and SASEGT. With 60 Vbeta and 13 Jbeta primers, the PCR was carried out. Produced via immunoSEQ multiplex PCR; TCRdb's table is partial and in-frame only. The table records about 150,000 clones, about 83% of them present only once. The sequence derives from a woman in her 40s in good health and CMV-seronegative. The chain is built from TRBV6-1 and TRBJ2-1, with D maybe TRBD1 (6 bases). Sequenced input: PBMCs. CDR3 loop: CASRGAGPRQFF. In nucleotides, the CDR3 is TGTGCCAGCAGGGGGGCAGGGCCAAGGCAGTTCTTC.